The 31 T cell receptor beta chains below all came from one sample that was sequenced in a study of blood T cell repertoires in COVID-19. Assay used: immunoSEQ multiplex PCR; TCRdb lists only in-frame clones, some missing. The repertoire holds 300,000 to 400,000 clones, with roughly 90% as singletons. The specimen was PBMCs or T cells enriched from blood (not recorded which). The receptor source for this set is a man aged 55 to 69 who had recovered from COVID-19.

The rearrangement uses TRBV19 and TRBJ1-5; D ambiguous. Trimming removed 3 bases at V and 6 bases at J, with 12 bases between. In germline, CDR1 is LNHDA, CDR2 SQIVND (reference sequence). This CDR3 is 14 amino acids long. The CDR3 is CASSISPAIQPQHF. Written as DNA, the CDR3 is TGTGCCAGTAGTATCTCTCCCGCTATTCAGCCCCAGCATTTT.

The gene calls are TRBV21-1 and TRBJ2-5; TRBD2 is the table's D call, not checked against the DNA. TRBV21-1 is given as a pseudogene. The CDR3 is 15 amino acids. The CDR3 region is CASSSRDCLRETQYF. For the CDR3, the DNA is TGTGCCAGCAGCTCCCGGGACTGCCTTCGAGAGACCCAGTACTTC.

To note about this clone: The sample carries other DNA sequences with the same CDR3. The rearrangement links TRBV30 to TRBJ1-5; 11 bases align to TRBD1. CDR1 and CDR2 from the germline V gene are GTSNPN and SVGIG (reference sequence). With V trimmed by 2 bases and J by 7 bases, 4 bases remained unmatched. The length of the CDR3 is 14 residues. The CDR3 sequence: CAWSPGQGGQPQHF. The CDR3 DNA is TGTGCCTGGAGTCCGGGACAGGGGGGACAGCCCCAGCATTTT.

The gene calls are TRBV10-3 and TRBJ2-1, with 10 bases that match TRBD2. The CDR3 sequence is 17 residues long. Germline V lookup: CDR1 ENHRY, CDR2 SYGVKD. Trimming cost V 6 bases and J 3 bases; bases outside gene matches: 11. Here the CDR3 DNA reads TGTGCCATCAGCGCCGGAGCGGGAGGGCTGGTCTACAATGAGCAGTTCTTC. Its translation: CAISAGAGGLVYNEQFF.

This clone was observed a handful of times. The rearrangement links TRBV7-9 to TRBJ1-2; D call uncertain. In germline, CDR1 is SEHNR, CDR2 FQNEAQ (reference sequence). V was trimmed by 3 bases and J by 5 bases, leaving 10 bases between them. The CDR3 totals 13 residues. The CDR3 loop is CASSFETEYGYTF. The CDR3 DNA sequence: TGTGCCAGCAGCTTCGAGACGGAGTATGGCTACACCTTC.

This chain links TRBV19 with TRBJ1-5; a possible D gene is TRBD1 (6 bases). The CDR3 has 16 residues. Trimming removed 4 bases from V and 1 base from J, with 14 bases in between. CDR1 and CDR2 (germline): LNHDA, SQIVND (reference sequence). The CDR3 DNA follows: TGTGCCAGTAGTAAGACAGGATTAGGGAGCAATCAGCCCCAGCATTTT. Residues: CASSKTGLGSNQPQHF.

V and J are TRBV5-6 and TRBJ1-2; 7 bases match TRBD1. This CDR3 region has 12 residues. The germline gives CDR1 SGHDT, CDR2 YYEEEE. V shed 4 bases and J 5 bases; nucleotides not matched to a gene: 2. The CDR3 nucleotides are TGTGCCAGCAGCAGACAGGGATATGGCTACACCTTC. Translation: CASSRQGYGYTF.

The chain employs TRBV19 and TRBJ1-6; no reliable D call. The CDR3 has 14 residues. V lost 6 bases to trimming and J lost 5 bases, with 11 bases between them. Germline CDR1 is LNHDA and CDR2 is SQIVND (reference sequence). The CDR3 protein is CASRSEPNNSPLHF. The CDR3 DNA follows: TGTGCCAGTAGATCCGAGCCAAATAATTCACCCCTCCACTTT. The full variable domain, its missing parts supplied by reference TRBV19 and TRBJ1-6, is DGGITQSPKYLFRKEGQNVTLSCEQNLNHDAMYWYRQDPGQGLRLIYYSQIVNDFQKGDIAEGYSVSREKKESFPLTVTSAQKNPTAFYLCASRSEPNNSPLHFGNGTRLTVT.

The chain links TRBV19 to TRBJ2-1; 9 bases fit TRBD1. Trimming took 4 bases from V and 7 from J; bases not matched to a gene: 11. Per the germline V gene, CDR1 is LNHDA and CDR2 is SQIVND (reference sequence). The CDR3 runs to 16 residues. The CDR3: CASSSLDGTGRNEQFF. CDR3 in DNA: TGTGCCAGTAGTAGCCTCGACGGGACAGGGAGGAATGAGCAGTTCTTC.

CDR3: CASSPRPDTDTQYF. In DNA, the CDR3 is TGTGCCAGCAGCCCTAGACCAGACACAGATACGCAGTATTTT. J is TRBJ2-3 and V is TRBV9; D is unclear. V lost 4 bases to trimming and J lost 2 bases, with 11 bases between them. In germline, CDR1 is SGDLS, CDR2 YYNGEE. This CDR3 is built from 14 residues.

The rearrangement links TRBV5-1 to TRBJ1-4; 7 bases are shared with TRBD1. V lost 0 bases to trimming and J lost 7 bases; unmatched junction nucleotides: 6. The germline gives CDR1 SGHRS, CDR2 YFSETQ. The CDR3 totals 15 residues. CDR3 amino acids: CASSLEGAGGEKLFF. CDR3 coding DNA: TGCGCCAGCAGCTTGGAGGGGGCAGGTGGTGAAAAACTGTTTTTT.

The genes are TRBV5-3 and TRBJ1-5, with a tentative D call TRBD1 (5 bases). TRBV5-3 is designated an ORF whose function remains uncertain. The CDR3 length is 14 residues. V lost 2 bases, J lost 5 bases, and 11 bases lay in between. Here the CDR3 reads CARSFSGRDQPQHF. Written as DNA, the CDR3 is TGTGCCAGAAGCTTTTCAGGGAGGGATCAGCCCCAGCATTTT.

The rearrangement links TRBV2 to TRBJ2-7, with a weak D call TRBD2 (5 bases). This CDR3 comprises 15 residues. V was clipped by 1 base and J by 4 bases, with 14 bases between them. Germline CDR1 SNHLY, CDR2 FYNNEI. CDR3 loop: CASSEVDTSGYEQYF. DNA of the CDR3: TGTGCCAGCAGTGAAGTTGACACATCGGGGTACGAGCAGTACTTC.

The DNA of the CDR3 is TGTGCCAGCAGGGTGACAGTAACGTCTGGAAACACCATATATTTT. Translated: CASRVTVTSGNTIYF. V usage is TRBV2 and J usage is TRBJ1-3, with a possible D match to TRBD1 (5 bases). The CDR3 has 15 residues. Trimming pared 6 bases from V and 1 base from J, leaving 13 bases between. The V gene's germline CDR1 is SNHLY and CDR2 FYNNEI.

The rearrangement joins TRBV6-5 to TRBJ1-5; no reliable D call. V was clipped by 7 bases and J by 9 bases, with 16 bases between them. This CDR3 comprises 13 residues. CDR1 is MNHEY and CDR2 is SVGAGI in the germline V gene. The CDR3 loop reads CASNGPGESPQHF. CDR3 sequence (DNA): TGTGCCAGCAACGGACCCGGGGAGTCGCCCCAGCATTTT.

V usage is TRBV5-5 and J usage is TRBJ1-5; D is ambiguous. This CDR3 comprises 15 residues. Trimming removed 0 bases at V and 4 bases at J, with 11 bases between. CDR1 is SGHKS and CDR2 is YYEKEE in the germline V gene (reference sequence). The CDR3 region is CASSLVVSGNQPQHF. The CDR3 DNA follows: TGTGCCAGCAGCTTGGTTGTGTCGGGAAATCAGCCCCAGCATTTT.

The V call is TRBV3-1 (or the pseudogene TRBV3-2), the J call TRBJ2-3, with 12 bases identical to TRBD2. Germline V gives CDR1 LGHDT, CDR2 YNNKEL (reference sequence). Trimming removed 1 base from V and 3 bases from J; junction bases left unmatched: 8. CDR3 length: 18 residues. The CDR3 region has the DNA TGTGCCAGCAGCCAAGTTGTCCTAGCGGGGGGGGGAACAGATACGCAGTATTTT. Translated, it gives CASSQVVLAGGGTDTQYF.

In this sample, this clone turned up a few times. The V and J genes are TRBV5-6 and TRBJ2-3; TRBD1 matches 9 bases. Germline loops: CDR1 SGHDT, CDR2 YYEEEE. There are 14 residues in the CDR3. Trimming cost V 3 bases and J 3 bases; bases outside gene matches: 2. DNA for the CDR3: TGTGCCAGCAGCTCCGGGACAGGGACAGATACGCAGTATTTT. Protein sequence: CASSSGTGTDTQYF.

This clone has just one count. The chain has TRBV19 and TRBJ2-3, with 8 bases identical to TRBD2. V dropped 0 bases and J dropped 1; count of bases not matched to a gene: 3. This CDR3 has 16 amino acids. CDR1 is LNHDA, CDR2 SQIVND, per germline (reference sequence). The CDR3, as DNA: TGTGCCAGTAGTATAGATCGAGCGGGGGGCACAGATACGCAGTATTTT. It codes for CASSIDRAGGTDTQYF.

The chain couples TRBV5-1 to TRBJ2-5; weak D call: TRBD1 (6 bases). Germline V lookup: CDR1 SGHRS, CDR2 YFSETQ. Trimming removed 4 bases at V and 5 bases at J, with 15 bases between. The CDR3 consists of 14 residues. The CDR3 reads CASSETTGPETQYF. CDR3 nucleotide sequence: TGCGCCAGCAGCGAAACGACAGGACCCGAGACCCAGTACTTC.

The V call is TRBV7-9, the J call TRBJ2-5; 8 nucleotides match TRBD1. V trimming: 3 bases; J trimming: 2 bases; junction bases outside the gene matches: 5. The CDR3 loop spans 15 amino acids. CDR1 SEHNR and CDR2 FQNEAQ come from the germline V gene (reference sequence). Here the CDR3 DNA reads TGTGCCAGCAGCTTTTCAGGGGGCGGGCAAGAGACCCAGTACTTC. It encodes CASSFSGGGQETQYF.

The chain employs TRBV5-3 and TRBJ1-5; D not resolved. TRBV5-3 is known as an ORF, though its function is uncertain. The CDR3 has 16 amino acids. Trimming left V 0 bases short and J 5 bases short, with 15 bases between. The CDR3: CARSLDTGGRDQPQHF. The CDR3 DNA follows: TGTGCCAGAAGCTTGGACACGGGTGGTCGTGATCAGCCCCAGCATTTT.

The chain links TRBV4-1 to TRBJ2-1; TRBD2 matches 9 bases. The V gene end was trimmed by 1 base and the J gene end by 7 bases; junction bases not matched to a gene: 14. In germline, CDR1 is MGHRA, CDR2 YSYEKL. This CDR3 contains 18 residues. The CDR3 sequence: CASSQGSLLAGVGNEQFF. Written as DNA, the CDR3 is TGCGCCAGCAGCCAAGGTTCCCTCTTAGCGGGAGTAGGGAATGAGCAGTTCTTC.

The CDR3 reads CATSDPRDSNEKLFF. The DNA for the CDR3 is TGTGCCACCAGTGACCCCCGGGACAGTAATGAAAAACTGTTTTTT. The J gene is TRBJ1-4, the V gene TRBV24-1; 7 positions agree with TRBD1. V shed 4 bases, J shed 4 bases, and the junction held 5 bases outside the gene matches. In germline, CDR1 is KGHDR, CDR2 SFDVKD. CDR3 length: 15 amino acids.

V and J are TRBV5-8 and TRBJ1-3, with D tentatively TRBD1 (6 bases). Germline CDR1 SGHTS, CDR2 YDEGEE. The length of the CDR3 is 14 residues. V lost 3 bases and J 4 bases, leaving 11 bases between the germline ends. CDR3 region: CASSSTGKGNTIYF. CDR3 DNA sequence: TGTGCCAGCAGCTCAACAGGGAAAGGAAACACCATATATTTT.

A note on this clone: Other nucleotide sequences from this sample produce the same CDR3. The J gene is TRBJ2-7, the V gene TRBV5-1; D may be TRBD2 (6 bases). Per germline, CDR1 SGHRS and CDR2 YFSETQ. V lost 3 bases and J lost 1, with 8 bases in between. The CDR3 has 13 amino acids. The CDR3 sequence: CASSSGGSYEQYF. The CDR3 DNA reads as TGCGCCAGCAGCTCCGGGGGATCCTACGAGCAGTACTTC.

CDR3 nucleotide sequence: TGTGCCAGCAGTCCCCCGGCGGGGGCTTTTGGTGAAAAACTGTTTTTT. This gives the protein CASSPPAGAFGEKLFF. The rearrangement joins TRBV28 to TRBJ1-4; the D gene is possibly TRBD1 (6 bases). Per germline, CDR1 MDHEN and CDR2 SYDVKM. This CDR3 spans 16 amino acids. Between the trimmed V and J ends, which lost 5 bases and 7 bases, there was a span of 20 bases.

This clone has just one count. The chain is built from TRBV18 and TRBJ1-2; D call uncertain. The germline V gene has CDR1 KGHSH and CDR2 LQKENI. The CDR3 runs to 11 residues. Trimming took off 4 bases at V and 8 bases at J, with 8 bases between the two ends. This CDR3 is CASSRLRGYTF. The CDR3 coding sequence is TGTGCCAGCTCACGCCTCCGGGGCTACACCTTC.

This CDR3 reads CASSENGGLRSQYF. For the CDR3, the DNA is TGTGCCAGCAGTGAAAACGGGGGATTAAGGTCCCAGTACTTC. This sequence joins TRBV6-1 and TRBJ2-5; D is perhaps TRBD2 (6 bases). V shed 2 bases and J shed 9 bases, with 16 bases lying between them. The germline V gene encodes CDR1 MNHNS and CDR2 SASEGT. The CDR3 totals 14 residues.

The rearrangement uses TRBV5-1 and TRBJ1-4, with no clear D. CDR1 SGHRS and CDR2 YFSETQ come from the germline V gene. V dropped 0 bases and J dropped 5 bases, with 11 bases sitting between them. This CDR3 is built from 15 residues. The CDR3: CASSLGARENEKLFF. Here the CDR3 DNA reads TGCGCCAGCAGCTTGGGGGCGAGAGAAAATGAAAAACTGTTTTTT.

This chain joins TRBV11-3 and TRBJ2-1; 7 bases align to TRBD2. V was clipped by 5 bases and J by 12 bases; unmatched bases: 16. CDR3 size: 15 residues. Germline V lookup: CDR1 SGHNT, CDR2 YENEEA. The CDR3 sequence is CASSPLTSGGGRQFF. The CDR3 DNA follows: TGTGCCAGCAGCCCGTTAACTTCCGGGGGAGGGAGGCAGTTCTTC.